The text below deals with one T cell receptor (beta chain). Recruitment covered roughly 22 US areas and drew participants whose ages spanned about 18 to 100 years. This sample is drawn from a study of blood T cell repertoires in COVID-19. Study information: The study drew acute and convalescent COVID-19 samples from the United States, Italy and Spain. Nucleic acid was either cDNA or gDNA, and it came from T cells, B-cell-depleted T cells, or PBMCs.

The CDR3 loop spans 17 amino acids. Unmatched junction bases numbered 9, after V lost 1 base and J lost 0 bases. Per the germline V gene, CDR1 is SGHTA and CDR2 is FQGNSA. Clones were sequenced by immunoSEQ multiplex PCR, and TCRdb holds only the in-frame ones, with some missing. The table lists roughly 250,000 clones, 90% to 95% of them singletons. The sequenced sample consisted of PBMCs or T cells enriched from blood (not recorded which). V usage is TRBV7-2 and J usage is TRBJ2-7; 7 nucleotides agree with TRBD1. The receptor's source is a woman between 18 and 29 years old who had recovered from COVID-19. The CDR3 reads CASSLVPTGQSSYEQYF. Here the CDR3 DNA reads TGTGCCAGCAGCTTAGTGCCGACAGGGCAAAGCTCCTACGAGCAGTACTTC.